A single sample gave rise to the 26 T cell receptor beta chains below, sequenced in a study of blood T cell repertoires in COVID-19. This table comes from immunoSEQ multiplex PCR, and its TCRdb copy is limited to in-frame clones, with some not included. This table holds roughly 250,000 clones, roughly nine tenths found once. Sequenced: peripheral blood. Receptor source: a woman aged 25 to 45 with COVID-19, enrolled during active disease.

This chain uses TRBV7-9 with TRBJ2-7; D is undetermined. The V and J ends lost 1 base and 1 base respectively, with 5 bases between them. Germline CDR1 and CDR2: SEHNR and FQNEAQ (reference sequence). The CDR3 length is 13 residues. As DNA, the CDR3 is TGTGCCAGCAGCTTAGGGCTTTCCTACGAGCAGTACTTC. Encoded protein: CASSLGLSYEQYF.

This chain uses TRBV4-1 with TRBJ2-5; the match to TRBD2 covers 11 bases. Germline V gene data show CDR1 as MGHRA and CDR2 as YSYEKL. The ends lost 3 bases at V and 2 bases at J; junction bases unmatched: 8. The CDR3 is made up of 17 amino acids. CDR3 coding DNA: TGCGCCAGCAGCCAGGGGGTTCTAGCGGGGGGTCAAGAGACCCAGTACTTC. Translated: CASSQGVLAGGQETQYF.

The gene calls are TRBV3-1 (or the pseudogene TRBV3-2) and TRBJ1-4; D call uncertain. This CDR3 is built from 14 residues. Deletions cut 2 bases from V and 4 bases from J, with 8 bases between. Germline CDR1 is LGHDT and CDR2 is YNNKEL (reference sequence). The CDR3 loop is CASSQRDYNEKLFF. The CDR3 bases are TGTGCCAGCAGCCAACGCGATTATAATGAAAAACTGTTTTTT.

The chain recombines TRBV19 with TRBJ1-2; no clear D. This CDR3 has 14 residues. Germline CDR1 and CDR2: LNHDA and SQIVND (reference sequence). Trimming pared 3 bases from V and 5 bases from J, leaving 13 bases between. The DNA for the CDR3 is TGTGCCAGTAGTATTTCTGCCGGGTCGTATGGCTACACCTTC. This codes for CASSISAGSYGYTF.

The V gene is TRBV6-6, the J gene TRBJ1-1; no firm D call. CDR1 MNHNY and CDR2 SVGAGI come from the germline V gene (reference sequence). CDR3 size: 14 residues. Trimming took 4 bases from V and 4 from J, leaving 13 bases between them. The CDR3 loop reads CASSSDGSGTEAFF. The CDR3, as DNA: TGTGCCAGCAGTTCCGACGGTTCGGGCACTGAAGCTTTCTTT.

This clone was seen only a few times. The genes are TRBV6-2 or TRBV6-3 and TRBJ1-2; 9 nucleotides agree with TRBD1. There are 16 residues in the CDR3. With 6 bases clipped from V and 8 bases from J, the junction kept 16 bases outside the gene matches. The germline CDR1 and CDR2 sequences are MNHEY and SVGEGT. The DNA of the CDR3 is TGTGCCAGCAGCCGAACCGGAGCGGGACAGGGCTTAGGCTACACCTTC. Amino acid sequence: CASSRTGAGQGLGYTF.

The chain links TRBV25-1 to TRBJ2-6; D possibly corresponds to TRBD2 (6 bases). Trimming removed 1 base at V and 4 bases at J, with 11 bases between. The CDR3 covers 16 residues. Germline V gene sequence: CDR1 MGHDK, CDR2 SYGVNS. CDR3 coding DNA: TGTGCCAGCAGTGAATTGGGGGGTACAGGGGCCAACGTCCTGACTTTC. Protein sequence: CASSELGGTGANVLTF.

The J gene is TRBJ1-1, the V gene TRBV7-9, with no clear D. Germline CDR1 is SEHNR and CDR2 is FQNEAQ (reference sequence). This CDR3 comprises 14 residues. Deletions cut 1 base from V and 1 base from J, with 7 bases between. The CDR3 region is CASSLEIRNTEAFF. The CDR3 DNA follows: TGTGCCAGCAGCTTAGAAATCAGGAACACTGAAGCTTTCTTT. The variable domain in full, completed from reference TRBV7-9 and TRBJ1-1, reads DTGVSQNPRHKITKRGQNVTFRCDPISEHNRLYWYRQTLGQGPEFLTYFQNEAQLEKSRLLSDRFSAERPKGSFSTLEIQRTEQGDSAMYLCASSLEIRNTEAFFGQGTRLTVV.

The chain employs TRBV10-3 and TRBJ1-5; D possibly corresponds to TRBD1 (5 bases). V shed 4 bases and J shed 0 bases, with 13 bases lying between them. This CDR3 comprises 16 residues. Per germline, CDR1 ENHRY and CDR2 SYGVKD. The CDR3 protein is CAISVRGPYSNQPQHF. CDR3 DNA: TGTGCCATCAGTGTAAGGGGCCCCTATAGCAATCAGCCCCAGCATTTT.

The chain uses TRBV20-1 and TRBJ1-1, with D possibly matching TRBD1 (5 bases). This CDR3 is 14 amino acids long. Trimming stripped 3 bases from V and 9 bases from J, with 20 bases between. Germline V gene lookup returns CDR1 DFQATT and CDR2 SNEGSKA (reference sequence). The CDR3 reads CSASRSGGDGKAFF. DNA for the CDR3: TGCAGTGCTAGTCGCTCGGGGGGGGATGGGAAAGCTTTCTTT.

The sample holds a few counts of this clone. The CDR3 DNA reads TGTGCCAGCAGACAGACGCAGGATCAAACTGAAGCTTTCTTT. The encoded protein is CASRQTQDQTEAFF. The chain is built from TRBV6-5 and TRBJ1-1; no clear D gene. The CDR3 is made up of 14 amino acids. Germline V gene sequence: CDR1 MNHEY, CDR2 SVGAGI. V was cut by 6 bases and J by 5 bases, with 16 bases left in between.

CDR3: CASSLGGTGNQPQHF. The CDR3 DNA reads TGTGCCAGTAGTCTTGGGGGGACAGGGAATCAGCCCCAGCATTTT. V usage is TRBV19 and J usage is TRBJ1-5; 9 bases are a match to TRBD1. The V gene's germline CDR1 is LNHDA and CDR2 SQIVND (reference sequence). After removal of 5 bases from V and 4 bases from J, the junction contained 6 bases not matched to a gene. This CDR3 is built from 15 residues.

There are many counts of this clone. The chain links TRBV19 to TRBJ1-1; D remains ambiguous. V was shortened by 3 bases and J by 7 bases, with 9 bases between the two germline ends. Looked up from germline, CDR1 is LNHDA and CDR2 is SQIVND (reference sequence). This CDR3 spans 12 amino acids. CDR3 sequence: CASSMRGSEAFF. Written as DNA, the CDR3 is TGTGCCAGTAGTATGAGAGGGAGTGAAGCTTTCTTT.

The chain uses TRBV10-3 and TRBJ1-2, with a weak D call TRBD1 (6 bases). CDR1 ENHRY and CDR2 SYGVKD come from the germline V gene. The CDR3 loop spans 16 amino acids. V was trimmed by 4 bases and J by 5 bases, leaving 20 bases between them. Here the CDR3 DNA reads TGTGCCATCAGTGTGACGGCGGGGGCCGTGGGGTATGGCTACACCTTC. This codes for CAISVTAGAVGYGYTF.

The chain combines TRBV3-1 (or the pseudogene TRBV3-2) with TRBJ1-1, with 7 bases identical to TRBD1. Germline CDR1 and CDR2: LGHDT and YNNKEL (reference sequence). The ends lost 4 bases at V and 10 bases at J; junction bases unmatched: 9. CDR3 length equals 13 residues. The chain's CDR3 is CASSPPGGLTAFF. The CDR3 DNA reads TGTGCCAGCAGCCCCCCAGGGGGTCTGACAGCTTTCTTT.

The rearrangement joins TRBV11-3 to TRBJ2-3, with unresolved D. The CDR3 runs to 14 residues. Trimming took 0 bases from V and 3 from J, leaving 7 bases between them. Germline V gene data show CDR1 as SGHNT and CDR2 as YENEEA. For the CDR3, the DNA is TGTGCCAGCAGCTTAGATCCGGTTACAGATACGCAGTATTTT. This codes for CASSLDPVTDTQYF.

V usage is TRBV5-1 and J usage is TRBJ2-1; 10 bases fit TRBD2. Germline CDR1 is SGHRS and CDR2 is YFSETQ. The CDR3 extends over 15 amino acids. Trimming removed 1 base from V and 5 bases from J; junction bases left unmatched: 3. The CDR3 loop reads CASSLTSGANNEQFF. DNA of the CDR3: TGCGCCAGCAGCTTGACTAGCGGGGCTAACAATGAGCAGTTCTTC.

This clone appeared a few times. The CDR3 region is CASSYLIRAGAGELFF. The CDR3 nucleotides read TGTGCCAGCAGCTACTTAATACGAGCGGGGGCCGGGGAGCTGTTTTTT. The chain employs TRBV11-2 and TRBJ2-2; 8 positions agree with TRBD2. The CDR3 runs to 16 residues. Germline trimming cut 4 bases from V and 6 bases from J; bases unmatched to any gene: 10. Germline CDR1 is SGHAT and CDR2 is FQNNGV.

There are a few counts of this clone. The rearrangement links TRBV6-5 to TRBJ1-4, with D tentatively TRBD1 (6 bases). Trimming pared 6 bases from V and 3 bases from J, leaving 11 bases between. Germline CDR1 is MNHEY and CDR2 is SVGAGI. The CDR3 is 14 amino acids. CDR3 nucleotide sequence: TGTGCCAGCAGCCCCAGGGGTCCTAATGAAAAACTGTTTTTT. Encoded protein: CASSPRGPNEKLFF.

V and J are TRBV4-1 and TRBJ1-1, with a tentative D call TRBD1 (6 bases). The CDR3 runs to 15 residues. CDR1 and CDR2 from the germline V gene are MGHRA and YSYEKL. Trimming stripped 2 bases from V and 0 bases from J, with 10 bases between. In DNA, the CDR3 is TGCGCCAGCAGCCAAAGCGACAGGTTGAACACTGAAGCTTTCTTT. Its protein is CASSQSDRLNTEAFF.

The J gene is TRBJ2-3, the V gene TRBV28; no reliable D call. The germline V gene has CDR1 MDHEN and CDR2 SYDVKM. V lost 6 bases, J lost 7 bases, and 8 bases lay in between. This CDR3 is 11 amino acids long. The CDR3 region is CASRSFYTQYF. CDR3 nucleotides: TGTGCCAGCAGGTCCTTTTATACGCAGTATTTT.

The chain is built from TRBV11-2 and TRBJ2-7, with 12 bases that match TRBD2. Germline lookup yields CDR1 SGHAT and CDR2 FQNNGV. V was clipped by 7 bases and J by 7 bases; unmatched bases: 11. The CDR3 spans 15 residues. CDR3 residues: CASNRLAGAPGEQYF. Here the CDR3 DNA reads TGTGCCAGCAATCGACTAGCGGGGGCCCCGGGAGAGCAGTACTTC.

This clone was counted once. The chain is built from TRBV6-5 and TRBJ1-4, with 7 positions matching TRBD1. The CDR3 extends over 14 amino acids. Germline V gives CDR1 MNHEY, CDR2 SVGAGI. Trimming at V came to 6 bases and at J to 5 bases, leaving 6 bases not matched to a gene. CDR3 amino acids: CASRQQGFNEKLFF. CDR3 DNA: TGTGCCAGCAGACAACAGGGGTTCAATGAAAAACTGTTTTTT.

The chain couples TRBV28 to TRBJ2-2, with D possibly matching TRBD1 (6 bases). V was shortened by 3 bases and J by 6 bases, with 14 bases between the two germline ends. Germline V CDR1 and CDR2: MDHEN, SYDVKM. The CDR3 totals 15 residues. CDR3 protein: CASSLFQGRPGELFF. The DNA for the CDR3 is TGTGCCAGCAGTTTGTTTCAGGGGCGGCCCGGGGAGCTGTTTTTT.

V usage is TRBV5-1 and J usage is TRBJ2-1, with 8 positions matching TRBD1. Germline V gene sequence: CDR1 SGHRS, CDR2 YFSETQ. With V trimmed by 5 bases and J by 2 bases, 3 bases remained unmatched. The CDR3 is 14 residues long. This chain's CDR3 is CASRTGGAYNEQFF. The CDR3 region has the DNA TGCGCCAGCAGAACAGGGGGAGCCTACAATGAGCAGTTCTTC.

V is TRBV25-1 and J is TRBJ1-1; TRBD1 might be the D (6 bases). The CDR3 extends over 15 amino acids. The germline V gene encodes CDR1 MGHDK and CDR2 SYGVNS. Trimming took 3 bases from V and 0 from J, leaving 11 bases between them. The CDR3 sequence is CASSEHRTVNTEAFF. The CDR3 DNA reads TGTGCCAGCAGTGAGCATAGGACAGTGAACACTGAAGCTTTCTTT.